This is a list of T cell receptor beta chains from one sample in a study of T cells in Graves' hyperthyroidism and ophthalmopathy. TCRdb reanalysed the multiplex PCR reads using MiXCR and keeps one entry per CDR3 protein. The repertoire has around 300,000 distinct CDR3 sequences, around 22% of them found once; the top ten carry 64%. Sequencing was done on a sample of blood. Receptors were obtained from a man in his thirties or forties with Graves' ophthalmopathy. Both conserved end residues are part of each CDR3. Fields, in order: J gene, V gene, D gene, CDR3 protein. A D gene is named only where the DNA matches it firmly.

J gene: TRBJ1-1; V gene: TRBV7-2; D gene: .; CDR3 protein: CASRLGETEAFF
J gene: TRBJ2-1; V gene: TRBV19; D gene: TRBD2; CDR3 protein: CASSIISSGIYNEQFF
J gene: TRBJ1-6; V gene: TRBV11-3; D gene: .; CDR3 protein: CASSYNSPLHF
J gene: TRBJ1-5; V gene: TRBV20-1; D gene: .; CDR3 protein: CSAREGSSSGNQPQHF
J gene: TRBJ2-1; V gene: TRBV28; D gene: TRBD2; CDR3 protein: CASSISGATYNEQFF
J gene: TRBJ2-5; V gene: TRBV7-2; D gene: TRBD2; CDR3 protein: CASSFGGLAGTGETQYF
J gene: TRBJ2-3; V gene: TRBV6-1; D gene: TRBD2; CDR3 protein: CASPMERAGGSTDTQYF
J gene: TRBJ2-2; V gene: TRBV5-1; D gene: .; CDR3 protein: CASSLEGTATGELFF
J gene: TRBJ1-1; V gene: TRBV7-6; D gene: .; CDR3 protein: CASSSEYTEAFF
J gene: TRBJ2-1; V gene: TRBV11-3; D gene: TRBD2; CDR3 protein: CASRAGGGSYNEQFF
J gene: TRBJ2-7; V gene: TRBV7-9; D gene: .; CDR3 protein: CASGLGSTLYEQYF
J gene: TRBJ2-7; V gene: TRBV6-5; D gene: TRBD2; CDR3 protein: CASSYVPSGVYEQYF
J gene: TRBJ2-7; V gene: TRBV5-1; D gene: .; CDR3 protein: CASSLGGAWDEQYF
J gene: TRBJ1-1; V gene: TRBV10-3; D gene: TRBD1; CDR3 protein: CAISSQGAPNTEAFF
J gene: TRBJ2-7; V gene: TRBV10-3; D gene: TRBD2; CDR3 protein: CAITGGQLAGGYEQYF
J gene: TRBJ2-5; V gene: TRBV30; D gene: .; CDR3 protein: CAWSVGQTQYF
J gene: TRBJ1-2; V gene: TRBV14; D gene: .; CDR3 protein: CASSSQNYGYTF
J gene: TRBJ1-5; V gene: TRBV5-8; D gene: .; CDR3 protein: CASSLGTGPFLMGNQPQHF
J gene: TRBJ1-6; V gene: TRBV28; D gene: .; CDR3 protein: CASSLFLSIYNPPLHF
J gene: TRBJ2-1; V gene: TRBV12-3/TRBV12-4; D gene: .; CDR3 protein: CASSLFNSPYNEQFF
J gene: TRBJ1-1; V gene: TRBV19; D gene: TRBD1; CDR3 protein: CASSMGTGLRNTEAFF
J gene: TRBJ2-2; V gene: TRBV30; D gene: .; CDR3 protein: CAWTSGTGELFF
J gene: TRBJ1-1; V gene: TRBV30; D gene: .; CDR3 protein: CAWKNTEAFF
J gene: TRBJ1-5; V gene: TRBV5-8; D gene: .; CDR3 protein: CASSLGGRRNQPQHF
J gene: TRBJ2-7; V gene: TRBV5-1; D gene: .; CDR3 protein: CASSSTAPTYEQYF
J gene: TRBJ2-5; V gene: TRBV9; D gene: .; CDR3 protein: CASTVGRMEETQYF
J gene: TRBJ2-7; V gene: TRBV5-1; D gene: TRBD2; CDR3 protein: CASSPSGLAGTYEQYF
J gene: TRBJ2-1; V gene: TRBV7-3; D gene: .; CDR3 protein: CASSLTRRASYNEQFF
J gene: TRBJ1-3; V gene: TRBV7-6; D gene: .; CDR3 protein: CASSERQGSGNTIYF
J gene: TRBJ2-1; V gene: TRBV3-1; D gene: TRBD2; CDR3 protein: CASSRGGAYNEQFF
J gene: TRBJ2-7; V gene: TRBV15; D gene: .; CDR3 protein: CATSTHRNTIEQYF
J gene: TRBJ2-2; V gene: TRBV2; D gene: TRBD1; CDR3 protein: CASSPTGLNTGELFF
J gene: TRBJ1-2; V gene: TRBV28; D gene: .; CDR3 protein: CASSIEGRGYTF
J gene: TRBJ1-2; V gene: TRBV6-1; D gene: TRBD1; CDR3 protein: CASSARDSTYGYTF
J gene: TRBJ1-2; V gene: TRBV20-1; D gene: .; CDR3 protein: CSVQGRAGYTF
J gene: TRBJ1-4; V gene: TRBV7-9; D gene: .; CDR3 protein: CASSLKAGQGFEKLFF
J gene: TRBJ2-1; V gene: TRBV7-3; D gene: .; CDR3 protein: CASSPQVRGQQFF
J gene: TRBJ1-5; V gene: TRBV15; D gene: .; CDR3 protein: CATSRVSPNGQPQHF
J gene: TRBJ2-1; V gene: TRBV6-1; D gene: TRBD1; CDR3 protein: CASSDNPGQGYNEQFF
J gene: TRBJ2-1; V gene: TRBV11-3; D gene: TRBD1; CDR3 protein: CASSLVQGAYEQFF
J gene: TRBJ2-7; V gene: TRBV11-2; D gene: .; CDR3 protein: CASSLVGIIYEQYF
J gene: TRBJ1-2; V gene: TRBV11-1; D gene: TRBD1; CDR3 protein: CASSLIPGQGTGGYTF